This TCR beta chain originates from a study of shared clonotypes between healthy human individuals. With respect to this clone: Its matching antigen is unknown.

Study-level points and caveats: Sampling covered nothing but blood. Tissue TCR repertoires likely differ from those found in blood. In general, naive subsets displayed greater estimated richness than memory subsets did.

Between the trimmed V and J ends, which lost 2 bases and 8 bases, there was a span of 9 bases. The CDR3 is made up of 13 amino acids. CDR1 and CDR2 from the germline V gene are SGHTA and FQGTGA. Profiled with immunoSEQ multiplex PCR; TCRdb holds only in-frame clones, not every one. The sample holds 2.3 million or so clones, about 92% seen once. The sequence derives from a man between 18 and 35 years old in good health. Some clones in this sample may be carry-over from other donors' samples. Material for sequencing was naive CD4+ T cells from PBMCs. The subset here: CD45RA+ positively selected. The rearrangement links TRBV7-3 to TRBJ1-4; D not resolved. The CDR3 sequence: CASSLSVGEKLFF. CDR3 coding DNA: TGTGCCAGCAGCTTATCGGTTGGCGAAAAACTGTTTTTT.